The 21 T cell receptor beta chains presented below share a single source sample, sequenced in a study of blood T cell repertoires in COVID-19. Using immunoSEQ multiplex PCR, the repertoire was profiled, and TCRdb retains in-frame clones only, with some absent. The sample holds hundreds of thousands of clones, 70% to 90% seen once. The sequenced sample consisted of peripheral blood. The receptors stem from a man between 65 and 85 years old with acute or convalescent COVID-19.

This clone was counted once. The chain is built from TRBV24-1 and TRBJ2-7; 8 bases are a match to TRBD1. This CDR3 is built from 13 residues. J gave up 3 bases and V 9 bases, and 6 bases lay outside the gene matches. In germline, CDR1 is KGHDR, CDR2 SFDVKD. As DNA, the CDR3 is TGTGCCACCGGAAGGACAGGGAGCTACGAGCAGTACTTC. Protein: CATGRTGSYEQYF.

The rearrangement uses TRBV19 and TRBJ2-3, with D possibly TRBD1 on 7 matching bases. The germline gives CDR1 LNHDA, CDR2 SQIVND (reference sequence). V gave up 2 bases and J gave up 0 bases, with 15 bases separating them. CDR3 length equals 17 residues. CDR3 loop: CASSIRSTGTSTDTQYF. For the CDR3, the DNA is TGTGCCAGTAGTATAAGATCGACAGGGACTAGCACAGATACGCAGTATTTT.

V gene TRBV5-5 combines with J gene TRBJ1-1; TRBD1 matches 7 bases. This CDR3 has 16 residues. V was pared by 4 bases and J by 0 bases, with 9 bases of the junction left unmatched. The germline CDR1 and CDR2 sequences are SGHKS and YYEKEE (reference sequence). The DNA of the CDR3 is TGTGCCAGCAGCGCGACCGGGACAGACGTGAACACTGAAGCTTTCTTT. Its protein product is CASSATGTDVNTEAFF.

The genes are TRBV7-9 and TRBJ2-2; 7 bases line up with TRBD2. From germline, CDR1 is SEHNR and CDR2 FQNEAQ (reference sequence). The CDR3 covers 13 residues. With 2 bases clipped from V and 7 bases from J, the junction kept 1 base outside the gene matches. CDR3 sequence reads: CASSLSGVGELFF. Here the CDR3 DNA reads TGTGCCAGCAGCTTAAGCGGGGTCGGGGAGCTGTTTTTT.

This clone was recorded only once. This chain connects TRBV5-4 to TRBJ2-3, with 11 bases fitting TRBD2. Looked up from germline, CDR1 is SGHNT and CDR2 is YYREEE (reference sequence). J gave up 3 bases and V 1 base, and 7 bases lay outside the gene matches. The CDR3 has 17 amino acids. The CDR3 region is CASSLYIAGGPTDTQYF. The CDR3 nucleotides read TGTGCCAGCAGCTTGTATATAGCGGGAGGGCCTACAGATACGCAGTATTTT.

Here the CDR3 reads CASSESSLWAGYTF. In DNA, the CDR3 is TGCGCCAGCAGTGAGTCGAGTCTGTGGGCTGGCTACACCTTC. The rearrangement uses TRBV10-2 and TRBJ1-2; D unresolved. CDR1 is WSHSY, CDR2 SAAADI, per germline. V dropped 0 bases and J dropped 7 bases, with 12 bases sitting between them. This CDR3 is built from 14 residues.

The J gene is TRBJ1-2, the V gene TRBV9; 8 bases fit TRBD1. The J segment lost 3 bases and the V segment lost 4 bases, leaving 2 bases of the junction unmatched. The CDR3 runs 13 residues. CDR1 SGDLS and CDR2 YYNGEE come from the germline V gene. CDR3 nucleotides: TGTGCCAGCAGCCAGGGGGCGGACTATGGCTACACCTTC. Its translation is CASSQGADYGYTF.

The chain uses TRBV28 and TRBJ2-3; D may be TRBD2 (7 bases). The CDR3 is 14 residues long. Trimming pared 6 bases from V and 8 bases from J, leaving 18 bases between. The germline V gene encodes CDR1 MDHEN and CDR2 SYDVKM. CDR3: CASSRTSGGFTQYF. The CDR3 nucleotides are TGTGCCAGCAGCCGCACTTCGGGGGGCTTTACGCAGTATTTT.

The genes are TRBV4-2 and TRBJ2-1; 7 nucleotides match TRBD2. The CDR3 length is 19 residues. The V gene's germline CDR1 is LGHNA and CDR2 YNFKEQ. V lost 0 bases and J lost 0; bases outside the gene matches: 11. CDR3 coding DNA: TGTGCCAGCAGCCAAGAAGGGTGGCTAGCGGAAAGCTCCTACAATGAGCAGTTCTTC. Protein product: CASSQEGWLAESSYNEQFF.

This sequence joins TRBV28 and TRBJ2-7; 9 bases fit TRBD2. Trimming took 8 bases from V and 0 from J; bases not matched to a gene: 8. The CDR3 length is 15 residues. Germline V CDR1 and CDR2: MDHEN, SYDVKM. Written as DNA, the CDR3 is TGTGCCAGCCGGCCGGCGGGAGGGCCCTCCTACGAGCAGTACTTC. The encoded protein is CASRPAGGPSYEQYF. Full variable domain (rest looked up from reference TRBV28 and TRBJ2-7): DVKVTQSSRYLVKRTGEKVFLECVQDMDHENMFWYRQDPGLGLRLIYFSYDVKMKEKGDIPEGYSVSREKKERFSLILESASTNQTSMYLCASRPAGGPSYEQYFGPGTRLTVT.

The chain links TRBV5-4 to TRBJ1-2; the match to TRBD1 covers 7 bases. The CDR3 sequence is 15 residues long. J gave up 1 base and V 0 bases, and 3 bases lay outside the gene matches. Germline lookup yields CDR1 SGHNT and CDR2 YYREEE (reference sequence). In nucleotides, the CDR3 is TGTGCCAGCAGCTTGGAGGGGGCCCGTAACTATGGCTACACCTTC. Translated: CASSLEGARNYGYTF.

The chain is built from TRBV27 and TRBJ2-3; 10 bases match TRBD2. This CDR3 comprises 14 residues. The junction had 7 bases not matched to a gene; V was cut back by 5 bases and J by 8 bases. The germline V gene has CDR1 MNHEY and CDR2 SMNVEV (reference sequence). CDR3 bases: TGTGCCAGCAGTCCAGGACTAGCGGTAGCTACGCAGTATTTT. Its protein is CASSPGLAVATQYF.

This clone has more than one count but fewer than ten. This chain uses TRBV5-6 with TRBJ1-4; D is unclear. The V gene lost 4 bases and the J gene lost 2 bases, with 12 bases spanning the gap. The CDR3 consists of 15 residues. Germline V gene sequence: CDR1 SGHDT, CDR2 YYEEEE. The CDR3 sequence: CASSPEGTTNEKLFF. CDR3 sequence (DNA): TGTGCCAGCAGCCCGGAGGGTACGACTAATGAAAAACTGTTTTTT.

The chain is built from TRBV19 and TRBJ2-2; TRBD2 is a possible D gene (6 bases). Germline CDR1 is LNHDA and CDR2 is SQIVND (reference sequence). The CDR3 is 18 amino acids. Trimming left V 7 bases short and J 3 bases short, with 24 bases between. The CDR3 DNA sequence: TGTGCCAGTATAAGTTCGATCGGGGGAGTATGGGACACCGGGGAGCTGTTTTTT. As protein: CASISSIGGVWDTGELFF.

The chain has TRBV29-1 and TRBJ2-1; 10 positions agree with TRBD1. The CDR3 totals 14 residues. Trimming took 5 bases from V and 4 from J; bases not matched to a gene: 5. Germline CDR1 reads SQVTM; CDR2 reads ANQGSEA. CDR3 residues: CSVFDRGRYNEQFF. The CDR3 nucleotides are TGCAGCGTTTTCGACAGGGGGCGATACAATGAGCAGTTCTTC.

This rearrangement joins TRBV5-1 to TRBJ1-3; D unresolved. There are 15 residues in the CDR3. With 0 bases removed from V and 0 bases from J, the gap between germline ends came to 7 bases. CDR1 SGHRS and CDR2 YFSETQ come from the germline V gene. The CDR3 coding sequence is TGCGCCAGCAGCTTGGGCAGCGGCTCTGGAAACACCATATATTTT. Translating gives CASSLGSGSGNTIYF.

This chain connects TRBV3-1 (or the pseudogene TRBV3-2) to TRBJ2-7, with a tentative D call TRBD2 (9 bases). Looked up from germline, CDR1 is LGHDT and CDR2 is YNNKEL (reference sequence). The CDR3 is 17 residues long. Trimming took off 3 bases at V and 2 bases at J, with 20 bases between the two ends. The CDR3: CASSHIPSGTGPYEQYF. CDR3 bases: TGTGCCAGCAGCCATATTCCTAGCGGGACAGGACCCTACGAGCAGTACTTC.

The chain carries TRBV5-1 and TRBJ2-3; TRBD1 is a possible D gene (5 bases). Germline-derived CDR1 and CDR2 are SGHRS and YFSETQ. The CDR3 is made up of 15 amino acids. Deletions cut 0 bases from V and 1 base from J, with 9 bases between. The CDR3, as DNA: TGCGCCAGCAGCTTGGGGGGCAGACGCACAGATACGCAGTATTTT. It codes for CASSLGGRRTDTQYF.

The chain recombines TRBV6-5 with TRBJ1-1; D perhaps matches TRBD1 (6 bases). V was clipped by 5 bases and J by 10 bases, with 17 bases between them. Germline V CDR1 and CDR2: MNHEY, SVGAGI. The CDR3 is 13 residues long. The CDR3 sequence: CASSSFEGGRAFF. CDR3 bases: TGTGCCAGCAGTAGCTTCGAGGGGGGGAGAGCTTTCTTT.

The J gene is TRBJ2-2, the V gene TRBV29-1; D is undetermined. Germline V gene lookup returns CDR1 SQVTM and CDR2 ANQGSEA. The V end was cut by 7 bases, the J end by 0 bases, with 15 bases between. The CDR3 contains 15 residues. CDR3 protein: CSADTGRPNTGELFF. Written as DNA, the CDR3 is TGCAGCGCTGACACGGGTAGACCGAACACCGGGGAGCTGTTTTTT.

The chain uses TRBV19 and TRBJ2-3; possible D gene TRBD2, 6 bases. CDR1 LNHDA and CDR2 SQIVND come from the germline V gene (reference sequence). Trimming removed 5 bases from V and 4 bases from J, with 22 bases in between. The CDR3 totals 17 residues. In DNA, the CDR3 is TGTGCCAGTAGTCCCCGGAGGGTCGAGCCCACCGCAGATACGCAGTATTTT. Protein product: CASSPRRVEPTADTQYF.